The clone carrying this T cell receptor (beta chain) was observed a few times. Genomic DNA was the PCR template. A primer set of 30 forward and 13 reverse primers amplified the CDR3. TCRdb independently ran MiXCR on the multiplex PCR reads; one entry per CDR3 protein. The sample has 250,000 or so distinct CDR3 sequences; around 47% are singletons. The data were obtained in a study of type 1 and type 2 diabetes patients. Overall study context: A total of 18,976,912 paired-end reads came from the whole study.

Standard classification criteria confirmed type 1 or type 2 diabetes in all patients. V was clipped by 6 bases and J by 4 bases; unmatched bases: 8. Germline-derived CDR1 and CDR2 are DFQATT and SNEGSKA (reference sequence). The CDR3 has 14 residues. The sequencing sample was made of peripheral blood mononuclear cells (PBMCs). The genes are TRBV20-1 and TRBJ1-5, with 8 bases that match TRBD1. The receptor's source is a man aged 18 to 29 with type 2 diabetes. CDR3 region: CSAPGTGPNQPQHF. DNA of the CDR3: TGCAGTGCCCCCGGGACAGGTCCAAATCAGCCCCAGCATTTT.